Presented here are 27 T cell receptor beta chains from one specimen sequenced in a study of blood T cell repertoires in COVID-19 (dated by TCRdb to the early 2020s). Library method: the immunoSEQ multiplex PCR assay. TCRdb took this table from immuneACCESS and kept in-frame rearrangements with V and J called. Such tables lack part of the clones; where checked against another copy, unresolved V genes explain under half of the gap, and the rest is unexplained. This sample gives around 140,000 clones in total; approximately 80% of them show up just once. The ten most abundant clones make up approximately 3.6% of the sample. Sequencing input: peripheral blood. The source of these receptors is a man aged 70 or older who had recovered from COVID-19.

This chain links TRBV6-5 with TRBJ2-5; 7 bases map to TRBD2. The CDR3 is 14 amino acids. Germline CDR1 MNHEY, CDR2 SVGAGI. V dropped 1 base and J dropped 2; count of bases not matched to a gene: 1. The CDR3 spells CASSYYSGQETQYF. The CDR3 bases are TGTGCCAGCAGTTACTATAGCGGGCAAGAGACCCAGTACTTC.

This chain joins TRBV7-3 and TRBJ2-2; TRBD2 aligns across 8 bases. Unmatched junction bases numbered 3, after V lost 4 bases and J lost 8 bases. Germline V lookup: CDR1 SGHTA, CDR2 FQGTGA. The CDR3 loop spans 13 amino acids. DNA for the CDR3: TGTGCCAGCAGCTCAACTAGCGGAGGGGAGCTGTTTTTT. Translated, it gives CASSSTSGGELFF.

The chain joins TRBV10-3 to TRBJ1-2, with D perhaps TRBD1 (5 bases). V was clipped by 4 bases and J by 8 bases, with 11 bases between them. CDR1 is ENHRY and CDR2 is SYGVKD in the germline V gene. This CDR3 comprises 12 residues. CDR3: CAISGGLEGYTF. The CDR3 DNA sequence: TGTGCCATCAGTGGGGGACTGGAGGGCTACACCTTC.

This chain links TRBV19 with TRBJ2-7; unclear D gene. This CDR3 comprises 13 residues. Germline V gives CDR1 LNHDA, CDR2 SQIVND (reference sequence). The ends were cut back, 1 base at V and 3 bases at J, with 7 bases in the middle. The CDR3 sequence: CASSIAEYYEQYF. CDR3 nucleotides: TGTGCCAGTAGTATAGCTGAGTACTACGAGCAGTACTTC.

The V and J genes are TRBV5-4 and TRBJ2-2; 12 bases line up with TRBD2. This CDR3 contains 17 residues. Germline loops: CDR1 SGHNT, CDR2 YYREEE (reference sequence). The junction had 8 bases not matched to a gene; V was cut back by 3 bases and J by 5 bases. The CDR3 coding sequence is TGTGCCAGCAGCTCCTTACTAGCGGGAGGCCCTACCGGGGAGCTGTTTTTT. This encodes CASSSLLAGGPTGELFF.

This clone has just one count. The chain recombines TRBV9 with TRBJ2-1, with TRBD2 matching 11 bases. Germline CDR1 and CDR2: SGDLS and YYNGEE. The CDR3 totals 18 residues. Trimming removed 7 bases from V and 0 bases from J; junction bases left unmatched: 12. This CDR3 reads CASGGGTSGPSSYNEQFF. CDR3 in DNA: TGTGCCAGCGGGGGAGGGACTAGCGGCCCCAGCTCCTACAATGAGCAGTTCTTC. The complete variable domain, with remaining parts taken from reference TRBV9 and TRBJ2-1, reads DSGVTQTPKHLITATGQRVTLRCSPRSGDLSVYWYQQSLDQGLQFLIQYYNGEERAKGNILERFSAQQFPDLHSELNLSSLELGDSALYFCASGGGTSGPSSYNEQFFGPGTRLTVL.

This chain joins TRBV7-6 and TRBJ1-5, with TRBD1 as a possible D gene (5 bases). The CDR3 runs to 15 residues. V lost 5 bases and J 7 bases, leaving 18 bases between the germline ends. CDR1 is SGHVS, CDR2 FNYEAQ, per germline. As DNA, the CDR3 is TGTGCCAGCAGCCCAAGGGCCGGATCAGGGCAGCCCCAGCATTTT. Translating gives CASSPRAGSGQPQHF.

This clone was detected once. The chain recombines TRBV6-1 with TRBJ2-7; 9 positions agree with TRBD2. CDR1 is MNHNS, CDR2 SASEGT, per germline. V shed 2 bases and J 6 bases; nucleotides not matched to a gene: 14. The CDR3 is 17 amino acids. The CDR3 region has the DNA TGTGCCAGCAGTGAACCTCTAGCGGGACCGGGCGAGGCCGAGCAGTACTTC. This translates into CASSEPLAGPGEAEQYF.

The chain uses TRBV18 and TRBJ1-2; tentative D call: TRBD1 (6 bases). V lost 3 bases to trimming and J lost 6 bases, with 23 bases between them. There are 17 residues in the CDR3. Germline CDR1 and CDR2: KGHSH and LQKENI. The DNA of the CDR3 is TGTGCCAGCTCACCGCCCAATGGGGGCGCGGGGGCTCATGGCTACACCTTC. Translated: CASSPPNGGAGAHGYTF. Full variable domain (missing parts from reference TRBV18 and TRBJ1-2): NAGVMQNPRHLVRRRGQEARLRCSPMKGHSHVYWYRQLPEEGLKFMVYLQKENIIDESGMPKERFSAEFPKEGPSILRIQQVVRGDSAAYFCASSPPNGGAGAHGYTFGSGTRLTVV.

This chain links TRBV29-1 with TRBJ2-3, with D perhaps TRBD2 (6 bases). The length of the CDR3 is 16 residues. The V gene lost 0 bases and the J gene lost 4 bases, with 17 bases spanning the gap. Per germline, CDR1 SQVTM and CDR2 ANQGSEA. CDR3 residues: CSVEDLAPTYSDTQYF. The DNA of the CDR3 is TGCAGCGTTGAAGATCTAGCGCCAACTTATTCAGATACGCAGTATTTT.

J is TRBJ2-2 and V is TRBV10-3, with D perhaps TRBD1 (5 bases). The CDR3 length is 14 residues. Germline CDR1 reads ENHRY; CDR2 reads SYGVKD. V lost 6 bases to trimming and J lost 4 bases, with 12 bases between them. Here the CDR3 DNA reads TGTGCCATCAGACCTGGACAAAGCACCGGGGAGCTGTTTTTT. It translates to CAIRPGQSTGELFF.

This clone was seen a few times. The rearrangement links TRBV7-8 to TRBJ2-1, with 13 bases aligning to TRBD2. Germline V CDR1 and CDR2: SGHVS, FQNEAQ. V was clipped by 4 bases and J by 15 bases; unmatched bases: 12. There are 15 residues in the CDR3. DNA of the CDR3: TGTGCCAGCAGCTCATGGACTAGCGGGAGCAACCGGGGGTTCTTC. This encodes CASSSWTSGSNRGFF.

This chain links TRBV19 with TRBJ2-1, with D tentatively TRBD2 (5 bases). The CDR3 spans 15 residues. V lost 1 base and J lost 7, with 14 bases in between. Germline CDR1 LNHDA, CDR2 SQIVND (reference sequence). Here the CDR3 DNA reads TGTGCCAGTAGTATAGCCCTAGCTATGCGGAATGAGCAGTTCTTC. Translated: CASSIALAMRNEQFF.

The J gene is TRBJ2-7, the V gene TRBV7-9, with D possibly TRBD1 on 6 matching bases. CDR3 length: 14 amino acids. Germline V CDR1 and CDR2: SEHNR, FQNEAQ (reference sequence). Trimming stripped 5 bases from V and 2 bases from J, with 13 bases between. Written as DNA, the CDR3 is TGTGCCAGCAGCCCTAGACAGGCCCCCTACGAGCAGTACTTC. Encoded protein: CASSPRQAPYEQYF.

J is TRBJ2-7 and V is TRBV2; the D gene is possibly TRBD2 (7 bases). This CDR3 region has 15 residues. The germline V gene has CDR1 SNHLY and CDR2 FYNNEI. Trimming shortened V by 2 bases and J by 3 bases, and 14 bases separated the two germline ends. The CDR3: CASSESEGGDYEQYF. CDR3 coding DNA: TGTGCCAGCAGTGAATCGGAGGGGGGGGACTACGAGCAGTACTTC.

The rearrangement links TRBV23-1 to TRBJ1-2, with no clear D. TRBV23-1 is labeled an ORF, and its function is uncertain. Trimming cost V 4 bases and J 3 bases, with 6 bases left between them. This CDR3 is 12 amino acids long. CDR3 sequence reads: CASSPSDYGYTF. CDR3 coding DNA: TGCGCCAGCAGTCCTTCGGACTATGGCTACACCTTC.

V and J are TRBV9 and TRBJ1-1, with a weak D call TRBD1 (6 bases). There are 15 residues in the CDR3. Germline V gives CDR1 SGDLS, CDR2 YYNGEE. V was cut by 1 base and J by 2 bases, with 12 bases left in between. The CDR3 here is CASSVSRGSNTEAFF. For the CDR3, the DNA is TGTGCCAGCAGCGTATCCAGGGGATCCAACACTGAAGCTTTCTTT.

In this sample, this clone turned up once. The chain is built from TRBV13 and TRBJ2-7; TRBD1 matches at 8 bases. Per the germline V gene, CDR1 is PRHDT and CDR2 is FYEKMQ (reference sequence). This CDR3 has 19 amino acids. With V trimmed by 7 bases and J by 5 bases, 25 bases remained unmatched. CDR3 in amino acids: CASTPKRVPAGDRIDEQYF. DNA for the CDR3: TGTGCCAGCACCCCCAAGCGGGTTCCGGCCGGGGACAGGATCGACGAGCAGTACTTC.

The CDR3 nucleotides are TGTGCCACCAGCTGGCCGGGACAAAGTTGTACCTTC. As protein: CATSWPGQSCTF. The chain uses TRBV15 and TRBJ1-2; D perhaps matches TRBD1 (6 bases). Between the trimmed V and J ends, which lost 5 bases and 14 bases, there was a span of 18 bases. This CDR3 comprises 12 residues. CDR1 is LNHNV and CDR2 is YYDKDF in the germline V gene (reference sequence).

With respect to this clone: This sample also contains other DNA sequences that code for the same CDR3. The rearrangement joins TRBV19 to TRBJ2-7; tentatively, D is TRBD1 (6 bases). Germline lookup yields CDR1 LNHDA and CDR2 SQIVND (reference sequence). Trimming shortened V by 8 bases and J by 2 bases, and 13 bases separated the two germline ends. The CDR3 covers 13 residues. For the CDR3, the DNA is TGTGCCAGTTCTCCCGGACAGACCTACGAGCAGTACTTC. The encoded protein is CASSPGQTYEQYF.

V usage is TRBV6-6 and J usage is TRBJ1-1; D gene unclear. Germline CDR1 reads MNHNY; CDR2 reads SVGAGI (reference sequence). V shed 6 bases and J shed 8 bases, with 19 bases lying between them. This CDR3 region has 14 residues. DNA for the CDR3: TGTGCCAGCAGCCTAGAGTCCTTTACGGGAGAAGCTTTCTTT. Amino acid sequence: CASSLESFTGEAFF.

The rearrangement uses TRBV4-1 and TRBJ1-1; D is perhaps TRBD1 (5 bases). Trimming left V 3 bases short and J 0 bases short, with 11 bases between. The germline CDR1 and CDR2 sequences are MGHRA and YSYEKL. The CDR3 totals 15 residues. The CDR3 loop is CASSHDDSLNTEAFF. In DNA form, the CDR3 reads TGCGCCAGCAGCCATGACGACAGCCTGAACACTGAAGCTTTCTTT.

The rearrangement links TRBV19 to TRBJ1-1; 10 nucleotides align to TRBD1. The CDR3 consists of 15 residues. J lost 6 bases, V lost 1 base, and 5 bases had no gene match. Per the germline V gene, CDR1 is LNHDA and CDR2 is SQIVND (reference sequence). CDR3 region: CASSIVGQGLSEAFF. The CDR3 nucleotides read TGTGCCAGTAGTATAGTGGGACAGGGGCTATCTGAAGCTTTCTTT. Based on the CDR3 plus reference TRBV19 and TRBJ1-1, the full variable domain is DGGITQSPKYLFRKEGQNVTLSCEQNLNHDAMYWYRQDPGQGLRLIYYSQIVNDFQKGDIAEGYSVSREKKESFPLTVTSAQKNPTAFYLCASSIVGQGLSEAFFGQGTRLTVV.

The V call is TRBV29-1, the J call TRBJ1-2, with 9 bases lining up with TRBD1. The CDR3 is 13 residues long. Germline V gene lookup returns CDR1 SQVTM and CDR2 ANQGSEA. Losses at the gene ends were 6 bases for V and 3 bases for J; bases not matched to a gene: 5. The CDR3 sequence: CSVDRGNYYGYTF. The CDR3 nucleotides are TGCAGCGTCGACAGGGGGAATTACTATGGCTACACCTTC.

This clone was counted between two and nine times. V usage is TRBV6-6 and J usage is TRBJ2-7; D is possibly TRBD1 (5 bases). CDR1 and CDR2 (germline): MNHNY, SVGAGI (reference sequence). The CDR3 is made up of 15 amino acids. V was pared by 0 bases and J by 6 bases, with 15 bases between. The DNA for the CDR3 is TGTGCCAGCAGTTACTCGCTCCCACAGGTGGGCGAGCAGTACTTC. Its protein product is CASSYSLPQVGEQYF.

The V call is TRBV4-1, the J call TRBJ1-3; possibly TRBD1 for D (5 bases). The CDR3 is 13 amino acids. Germline CDR1 reads MGHRA; CDR2 reads YSYEKL. Trimming left V 4 bases short and J 4 bases short, with 8 bases between. The CDR3 sequence: CASSLNRGNTIYF. The DNA of the CDR3 is TGCGCCAGCAGCCTTAACAGGGGAAACACCATATATTTT.

The chain uses TRBV3-1 (or the pseudogene TRBV3-2) and TRBJ2-3, with a possible D match to TRBD2 (6 bases). Germline CDR1 LGHDT, CDR2 YNNKEL (reference sequence). The CDR3 has 13 amino acids. V was cut by 8 bases and J by 6 bases, with 15 bases left in between. This CDR3 reads CASGARGGDTQYF. The CDR3 bases are TGTGCCAGCGGGGCGCGGGGCGGGGATACGCAGTATTTT.